This record covers a single TCR beta chain. TCRdb keeps only in-frame clones here, not all; method: immunoSEQ multiplex PCR. The sample gives 70,000 to 100,000 clones, roughly 89% of which show up once; approximately 20% is in the top ten. Unmatched junction bases numbered 6, after V lost 0 bases and J lost 1 base. The germline V gene encodes CDR1 MGHRA and CDR2 YSYEKL. CDR3 length: 16 residues. Followed over time, Seattle patients had been enrolled while infection was active. This specimen comes from a study of blood T cell repertoires in COVID-19. About the research overall: The United States, Italy and Spain provided the acute and convalescent COVID-19 samples. Nucleic acid was either cDNA or gDNA, and it came from T cells, B-cell-depleted T cells, or PBMCs.

The chain employs TRBV4-1 and TRBJ2-7; TRBD2 matches 7 bases. This clonotype originated in a woman between 55 and 75 years old with COVID-19, enrolled during active disease. The sequenced sample consisted of peripheral blood. The CDR3 bases are TGCGCCAGCAGCCAAGATCGGTTTAGCGGGTCCTACGAGCAGTACTTC. Residues: CASSQDRFSGSYEQYF.